This T cell receptor beta chain was documented in a study of blood T cell repertoires in COVID-19. Turning to the study itself: Sites across the United States, Italy and Spain contributed samples from acute and convalescent COVID-19. In each case, the material was cDNA or gDNA derived from T cells, B-cell-depleted T cells, or PBMCs.

In the study's own analysis: The assay estimated nucleated cells by amplifying reference gene primers. Profiling relied on immunoSEQ multiplex PCR, and the TCRdb table lists in-frame clones only, not all of them. V, J and clone size were drawn from that table, and D and trimming were deduced from the DNA. The sample includes roughly 310,000 clones, about nine tenths of them seen just once. Between the trimmed V and J ends, which lost 3 bases and 7 bases, there was a span of 15 bases. Germline V gene sequence: CDR1 SGHTA, CDR2 FQGNSA. This CDR3 comprises 15 residues. The study drew participants aged about 18 to 90 years from some 24 US areas.

The genes are TRBV7-2 and TRBJ2-2, with D possibly being TRBD2 (5 bases). This TCR was sampled from a man aged 55 to 70 who had recovered from COVID-19. Input material: PBMCs or T cells enriched from blood (not recorded which). The CDR3 region is CASSLIRGMGGELFF. CDR3 nucleotide sequence: TGTGCCAGCAGCTTGATTCGGGGAATGGGCGGGGAGCTGTTTTTT. The whole variable domain, filled in from reference TRBV7-2 and TRBJ2-2, reads GAGVSQSPSNKVTEKGKDVELRCDPISGHTALYWYRQSLGQGLEFLIYFQGNSAPDKSGLPSDRFSAERTGGSVSTLTIQRTQQEDSAVYLCASSLIRGMGGELFFGEGSRLTVL.